The T cell receptor beta chain under discussion was sequenced for a study of low-dose radiotherapy and immunotherapy resistance in tumors. In the study overall: The schedule for Cohort 2 used 1 Gy per fraction every two weeks, which added up to 13 Gy over 26 weeks. Dosing of intravenous cyclophosphamide at 200 mg/m2 occurred every two weeks and took place one day prior to radiation and immunotherapy.

cDNA synthesis used a TRAV/TRBV-specific primer set for both chains. A roughly 20-cycle PCR with a constant-region primer and V-primer adapter amplified TCRs. One entry per CDR3 protein, called by TCRdb with MiXCR from the reads. Of some 85,000 distinct CDR3 sequences listed, over 15% are singletons. This clonotype showed up many times. Germline-derived CDR1 and CDR2 are DFQATT and SNEGSKA (reference sequence). The V and J ends lost 5 bases and 3 bases, in that order; junction bases with no gene match: 5. This CDR3 region has 13 residues. The time point: before trial treatment. Every donor's regimen consisted of nivolumab, ipilimumab, aspirin, low-dose cyclophosphamide and low-dose radiotherapy.

This receptor was identified in a male donor with prostate cancer. The specimen was PBMCs, collected before treatment. The chain combines TRBV20-1 with TRBJ1-2; TRBD1 aligns across 8 bases. The CDR3 DNA sequence: TGCAGTGCTGAGGACAGGGCAGACTATGGCTACACCTTC. It translates to CSAEDRADYGYTF.